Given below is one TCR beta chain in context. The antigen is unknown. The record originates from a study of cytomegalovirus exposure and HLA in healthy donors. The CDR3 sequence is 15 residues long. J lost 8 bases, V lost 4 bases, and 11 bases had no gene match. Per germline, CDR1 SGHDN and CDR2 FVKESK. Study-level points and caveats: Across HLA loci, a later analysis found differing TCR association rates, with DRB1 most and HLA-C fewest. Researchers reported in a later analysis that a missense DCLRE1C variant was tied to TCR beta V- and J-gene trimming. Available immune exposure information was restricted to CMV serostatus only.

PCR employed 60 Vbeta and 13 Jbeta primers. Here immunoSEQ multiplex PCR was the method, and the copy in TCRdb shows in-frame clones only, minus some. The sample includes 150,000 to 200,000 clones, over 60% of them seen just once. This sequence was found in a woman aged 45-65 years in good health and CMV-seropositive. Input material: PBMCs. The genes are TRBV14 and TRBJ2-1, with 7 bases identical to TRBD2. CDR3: CASSPGGIRGDEQFF. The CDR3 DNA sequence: TGTGCCAGCAGCCCCGGGGGGATACGGGGCGATGAGCAGTTCTTC.